These 2 T cell receptor beta chains came from one sample sequenced in a study of cytomegalovirus exposure and HLA in healthy donors. The PCR contained 60 Vbeta and 13 Jbeta primers. Using immunoSEQ multiplex PCR, the repertoire was profiled, and TCRdb retains in-frame clones only, with some absent. The sample includes more than 70,000 clones, 70% of them seen just once. Sequences were obtained from PBMCs. The receptors were gathered from a woman aged 50 to 65 in good health and CMV-seropositive.

CDR3 coding DNA: TGTGCCAGCAGTCCTAGCGGAAATCAAGAGACCCAGTACTTC. Protein sequence: CASSPSGNQETQYF. The chain links TRBV6-1 to TRBJ2-5; 7 bases agree with TRBD2. The V segment lost 5 bases and the J segment 2 bases; nucleotides outside the gene matches: 5. The CDR3 totals 14 residues. Looked up from germline, CDR1 is MNHNS and CDR2 is SASEGT.

This clone turned up a few times. This sequence joins TRBV5-1 and TRBJ2-3; the D gene is possibly TRBD2 (6 bases). The germline V gene has CDR1 SGHRS and CDR2 YFSETQ. V dropped 0 bases and J dropped 1 base, with 6 bases sitting between them. The CDR3 is 14 residues long. CDR3 protein: CASSLGGGTDTQYF. Written as DNA, the CDR3 is TGCGCCAGCAGCTTGGGCGGGGGCACAGATACGCAGTATTTT.